The source of this TCR beta chain is a study of T-cell reconstitution after alpha-beta-depleted transplantation in children. Points from the study as a whole: About two months after transplant, alpha-beta T cells reportedly came from several hundred expanded graft clones. The authors attributed T-cell counts and diversity one year after transplant mostly to newly produced T cells. Certain patients had high TCRbeta diversity at day 60, and it came from recipient T cells and thymic progenitors that survived.

Unique molecular identifiers were incorporated during preparation of the TCRbeta library. TCRdb recomputed calls from the PCR reads with MiXCR, one row per CDR3 protein. The table has fewer than 1 million distinct CDR3 sequences, roughly 15% seen once; the top ten hold 5%. The CDR3 length is 13 residues. Trimming stripped 5 bases from V and 7 bases from J, with 11 bases between. Germline V CDR1 and CDR2: SGHTA, FQGTGA. This clonotype was found a few times. Its antigen remains unidentified. The sample consisted of PBMCs, mostly from graft donor cells, taken 360 days after TCRalphabeta/CD19-depleted stem cell transplant. The rearrangement links TRBV7-3 to TRBJ2-2; D remains unclear. This clonotype was sampled from a male patient between 5 and 17 years old who had a stem cell transplant for acute lymphoblastic leukemia, so the T cells may come from the graft donor. CDR3 coding DNA: TGTGCCAGCAGCCGTGGATCTGGCGGGGAGCTGTTTTTT. It is translated as CASSRGSGGELFF.